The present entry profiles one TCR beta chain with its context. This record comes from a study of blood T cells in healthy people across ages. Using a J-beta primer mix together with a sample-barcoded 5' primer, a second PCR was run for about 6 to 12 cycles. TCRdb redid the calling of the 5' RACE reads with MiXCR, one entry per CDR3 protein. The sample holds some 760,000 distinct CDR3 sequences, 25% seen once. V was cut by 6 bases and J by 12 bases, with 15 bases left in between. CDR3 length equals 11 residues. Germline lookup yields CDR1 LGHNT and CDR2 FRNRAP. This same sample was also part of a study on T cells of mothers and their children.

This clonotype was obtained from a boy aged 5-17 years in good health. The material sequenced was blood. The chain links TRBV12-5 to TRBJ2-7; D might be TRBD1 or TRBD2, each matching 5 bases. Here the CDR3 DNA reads TGTGCTAGTGGCACGGGACGTACGTCGTACTTC. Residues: CASGTGRTSYF.